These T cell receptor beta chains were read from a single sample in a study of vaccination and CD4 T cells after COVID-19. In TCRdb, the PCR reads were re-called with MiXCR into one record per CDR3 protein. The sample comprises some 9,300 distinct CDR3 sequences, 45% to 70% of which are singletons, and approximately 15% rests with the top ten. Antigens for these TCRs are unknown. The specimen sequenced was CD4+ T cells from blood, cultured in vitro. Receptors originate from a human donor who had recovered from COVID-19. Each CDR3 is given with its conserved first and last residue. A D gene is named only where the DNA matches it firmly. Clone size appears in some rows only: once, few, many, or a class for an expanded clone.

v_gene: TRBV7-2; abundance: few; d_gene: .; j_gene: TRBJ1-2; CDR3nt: TGTGCCAGCAGCTTATTCGCAGAAAACTATGGCTACACCTTC; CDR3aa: CASSLFAENYGYTF
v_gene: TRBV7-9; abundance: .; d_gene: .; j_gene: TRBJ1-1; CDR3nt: TGTGCCAGCAGCCTCCAGGGTGGAGGCACTGAAGCTTTCTTT; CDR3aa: CASSLQGGGTEAFF
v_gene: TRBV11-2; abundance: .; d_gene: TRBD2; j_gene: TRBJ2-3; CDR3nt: TGTGCCAGCAGCTTAGCTAGCGGAGCTCCAGATACGCAGTATTTT; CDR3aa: CASSLASGAPDTQYF
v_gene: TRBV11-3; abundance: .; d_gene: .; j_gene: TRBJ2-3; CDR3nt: TGTGCCAGCAGCTTACCAACCGGACAGAGGCAGTATTTT; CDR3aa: CASSLPTGQRQYF
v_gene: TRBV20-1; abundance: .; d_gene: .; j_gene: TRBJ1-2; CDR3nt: TGCAGTGCTTACAGCGGAACTTATGGCTACACCTTC; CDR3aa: CSAYSGTYGYTF
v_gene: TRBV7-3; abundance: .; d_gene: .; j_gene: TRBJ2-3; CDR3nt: TGTGCCAGCAGCTTAAACGGGGGCGGGGATACGCAGTATTTT; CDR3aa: CASSLNGGGDTQYF
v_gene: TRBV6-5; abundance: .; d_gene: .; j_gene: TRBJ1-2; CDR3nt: TGTGCCAGCAGTTACTCGAGGCAGGGGAATGGCTACACCTTC; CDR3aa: CASSYSRQGNGYTF
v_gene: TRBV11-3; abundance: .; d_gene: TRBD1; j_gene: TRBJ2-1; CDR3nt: TGTGCCAGCAGCATCCCGGGACAGATTTACAATGAGCAGTTCTTC; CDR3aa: CASSIPGQIYNEQFF
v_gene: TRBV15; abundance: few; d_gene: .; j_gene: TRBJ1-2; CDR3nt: TGTGCCACCAGCGACGGACTGAGGGGCTACACCTTC; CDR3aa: CATSDGLRGYTF
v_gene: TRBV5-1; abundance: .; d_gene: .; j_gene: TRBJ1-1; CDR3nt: TGCGCCAGCAGCTTGGAAGGGGGTTTGAACACTGAAGCTTTCTTT; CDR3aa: CASSLEGGLNTEAFF